These T cell receptor beta chains were read from a single sample in a study of beta chain features in type 1 diabetes. TCRdb keeps only in-frame clones here, not all; method: immunoSEQ multiplex PCR. The sample includes 630,000 or so clones, roughly 13% of them seen just once. The sample comprised naive CD4+ T cells from blood. These receptors all come from a man younger than 35 with type 1 diabetes. CDR3s include the opening cysteine and the closing phenylalanine or tryptophan. The D gene is left open where the match is weak. Clone size is not always given. Where it is, it says once, few, many or a class for expanded clones.

>TRBJ2-7|few|NA|TRBV7-2
CASSFTILGPYEQYF
TGTGCCAGCAGCTTCACTATATTGGGACCCTACGAGCAGTACTTC
>TRBJ1-1|few|NA|TRBV29-1
CSASIYQGEAFF
TGCAGCGCGTCGATTTACCAGGGTGAAGCTTTCTTT
>TRBJ2-7|NA|NA|TRBV2
CASSERYTGSLRGQYF
TGTGCCAGCAGTGAACGGTATACAGGATCCCTACGAGGGCAGTACTTC
>TRBJ1-2|few|NA|TRBV30
CAWSVARNYGYTF
TGTGCCTGGAGTGTAGCCCGTAACTATGGCTACACCTTC
>TRBJ1-5|NA|NA|TRBV14
CASSRYLGQPQHF
TGTGCCAGCAGCCGATATCTCGGCCAGCCCCAGCATTTT
>TRBJ1-1|few|NA|TRBV9
CASSVEPGRTEAFF
TGTGCCAGCAGCGTAGAACCGGGACGCACTGAAGCTTTCTTT
>TRBJ1-2|NA|NA|TRBV30
CAHEGYGYTF
TGTGCCCACGAGGGGTATGGCTACACCTTC
>TRBJ2-6|NA|NA|TRBV9
CASSTPEISGANVLTF
TGTGCCAGCAGCACTCCCGAGATCTCTGGGGCCAACGTCCTGACTTTC
>TRBJ2-1|NA|NA|TRBV9
CASSGNSHNEQFF
TGTGCCAGCAGTGGAAACAGCCACAATGAGCAGTTCTTC
>TRBJ1-2|NA|TRBD1|TRBV30
CAWSVAGTGGVYGYTF
TGTGCCTGGAGTGTCGCCGGGACAGGGGGCGTCTATGGCTACACCTTC
>TRBJ1-1|few|NA|TRBV5-8
CASSLFSGSDTEAFF
TGTGCCAGCAGCTTGTTTTCAGGGTCGGACACTGAAGCTTTCTTT
>TRBJ1-3|NA|TRBD1|TRBV9
CASSVAEGTGASGNTIYF
TGTGCCAGCAGCGTAGCTGAGGGGACAGGGGCCTCTGGAAACACCATATATTTT
>TRBJ1-5|few|NA|TRBV23-1
CASSQSQRYQPQHF
TGCGCCAGCAGTCAATCCCAGAGATATCAGCCCCAGCATTTT
>TRBJ2-3|few|NA|TRBV30
CAWSRILDTQYF
TGTGCCTGGAGTAGGATACTGGATACGCAGTATTTT
>TRBJ2-7|few|NA|TRBV7-9
CASSLVRSYEQYF
TGTGCCAGCAGCTTAGTGAGGAGCTACGAGCAGTACTTC
>TRBJ2-7|few|NA|TRBV12-2
CASRRRRQGNNEQYF
TGTGCAAGTCGCCGTCGGCGGCAGGGTAACAACGAGCAGTACTTC